Listed here are 17 T cell receptor beta chains from one sample, sequenced in a study of blood T cell repertoires in COVID-19. Data came from immunoSEQ multiplex PCR; TCRdb stores just in-frame clones and leaves some out. The sample includes about 200,000 clones, 70% to 90% seen only once; the top ten take 18%. Sequencing was done on a sample of peripheral blood. The receptor set was obtained from a man aged 45-65 years with COVID-19, enrolled during active disease.

The V and J genes are TRBV12-3 or TRBV12-4 and TRBJ1-4; D remains ambiguous. V shed 2 bases and J shed 4 bases, with 5 bases lying between them. The CDR3 has 13 amino acids. This CDR3 reads CASSLQDNEKLFF. The CDR3 DNA sequence: TGTGCCAGCAGTTTACAGGATAATGAAAAACTGTTTTTT.

This clone has just one count. The chain carries TRBV30 and TRBJ2-7, with D tentatively TRBD2 (6 bases). Deletions cut 0 bases from V and 6 bases from J, with 18 bases between. CDR3 length: 15 residues. The V gene's germline CDR1 is GTSNPN and CDR2 SVGIG (reference sequence). CDR3 nucleotides: TGTGCCTGGAGTGTACTCCGTGGAGGGAAGACCGAGCAGTACTTC. It is translated as CAWSVLRGGKTEQYF.

The rearrangement joins TRBV19 to TRBJ2-3, with TRBD2 matching 13 bases. The CDR3 is made up of 18 amino acids. The V and J ends lost 0 bases and 2 bases, in that order; junction bases with no gene match: 5. Germline-derived CDR1 and CDR2 are LNHDA and SQIVND (reference sequence). The CDR3 nucleotides read TGTGCCAGTAGTATAGAGGGGACTAGCGGGACCCCCACAGATACGCAGTATTTT. Translating gives CASSIEGTSGTPTDTQYF. Full variable domain (missing parts from reference TRBV19 and TRBJ2-3): DGGITQSPKYLFRKEGQNVTLSCEQNLNHDAMYWYRQDPGQGLRLIYYSQIVNDFQKGDIAEGYSVSREKKESFPLTVTSAQKNPTAFYLCASSIEGTSGTPTDTQYFGPGTRLTVL.

This clone showed up just once. This chain connects TRBV18 to TRBJ2-7; 8 nucleotides align to TRBD1. This CDR3 is 13 amino acids long. V gave up 3 bases and J gave up 7 bases; unmatched junction bases: 5. Germline loops: CDR1 KGHSH, CDR2 LQKENI. The chain's CDR3 is CASSPSRGQEQYF. The CDR3 coding sequence is TGTGCCAGCTCACCCTCCAGGGGGCAAGAGCAGTACTTC.

The chain joins TRBV6-5 to TRBJ1-1, with D unresolved. Germline V gives CDR1 MNHEY, CDR2 SVGAGI. Trimming took off 2 bases at V and 0 bases at J, with 7 bases between the two ends. The CDR3 totals 14 residues. The CDR3 DNA reads TGTGCCAGCAGTTACGAACAAATGAACACTGAAGCTTTCTTT. Translating it yields CASSYEQMNTEAFF.

The chain recombines TRBV6-6 with TRBJ2-7; 9 bases agree with TRBD2. The germline V gene encodes CDR1 MNHNY and CDR2 SVGAGI (reference sequence). Losses at the gene ends were 6 bases for V and 6 bases for J; bases not matched to a gene: 9. The CDR3 totals 14 residues. The CDR3 coding sequence is TGTGCCAGCAGCTCCGGGACTAGCTTGGGCGAGCAGTACTTC. Translation: CASSSGTSLGEQYF.

V and J are TRBV7-3 and TRBJ2-3; tentative D call: TRBD2 (5 bases). V was shortened by 5 bases and J by 3 bases, with 15 bases between the two germline ends. The CDR3 contains 15 residues. Germline V CDR1 and CDR2: SGHTA, FQGTGA. CDR3 residues: CASSATRGGTDTQYF. CDR3 bases: TGTGCCAGCAGCGCCACCCGGGGTGGTACAGATACGCAGTATTTT.

The rearrangement uses TRBV6-2 or TRBV6-3 and TRBJ2-7, with D maybe TRBD1 (5 bases). The CDR3 contains 16 residues. CDR1 and CDR2 (germline): MNHEY, SVGEGT. V was pared by 4 bases and J by 0 bases, with 16 bases between. The CDR3 region has the DNA TGTGCCAGCAGTTCCCCCCCGGACAAGAGCTCCTACGAGCAGTACTTC. This codes for CASSSPPDKSSYEQYF.

The chain uses TRBV29-1 and TRBJ2-3; perhaps TRBD2 as D (5 bases). Trimming took off 4 bases at V and 0 bases at J, with 14 bases between the two ends. Germline values: CDR1 SQVTM, CDR2 ANQGSEA. This CDR3 is 15 amino acids long. DNA for the CDR3: TGCAGCGTTGGCGGAGGTCAAGCTAGCACAGATACGCAGTATTTT. This encodes CSVGGGQASTDTQYF.

The rearrangement joins TRBV6-6 to TRBJ1-2; perhaps TRBD1 as D (5 bases). This CDR3 is 13 amino acids long. Germline CDR1 reads MNHNY; CDR2 reads SVGAGI (reference sequence). The V end lost 10 bases, the J end lost 0 bases, and 12 bases lay between the germline ends. CDR3 residues: CANRETANYGYTF. In nucleotides, the CDR3 is TGTGCCAACCGGGAGACAGCTAACTATGGCTACACCTTC.

CDR3 in amino acids: CASSAGQGAGSPLHF. The CDR3 bases are TGTGCCAGCAGTGCCGGACAGGGGGCAGGATCACCCCTCCACTTT. The chain is built from TRBV2 and TRBJ1-6, with 11 bases matching TRBD1. Germline loops: CDR1 SNHLY, CDR2 FYNNEI. The CDR3 has 15 residues. V gave up 4 bases and J gave up 10 bases; unmatched junction bases: 6.

This chain joins TRBV4-2 and TRBJ2-1, with 9 nucleotides matching TRBD1. The CDR3 is 16 residues long. Unmatched junction bases numbered 3, after V lost 0 bases and J lost 3 bases. Germline V gene data show CDR1 as LGHNA and CDR2 as YNFKEQ. The CDR3 DNA reads TGTGCCAGCAGCCAAGATTCGGGACAGGGCTACAATGAGCAGTTCTTC. Its protein product is CASSQDSGQGYNEQFF.

V usage is TRBV12-1 and J usage is TRBJ1-6. TRBV12-1 is designated a pseudogene. This CDR3 has 18 amino acids. DNA for the CDR3: TGTGCCAGCAGCCATTACCGACCATCGGGAAGGGTAAATTCACCCCTCCACTTT. This translates into CASSHYRPSGRVNSPLHF.

The rearrangement uses TRBV28 and TRBJ2-1; D is unclear. Per germline, CDR1 MDHEN and CDR2 SYDVKM. CDR3 length: 15 residues. The V end lost 3 bases, the J end lost 9 bases, and 18 bases lay between the germline ends. The CDR3 loop is CASSFGSTIIGEQFF. The CDR3 DNA reads TGTGCCAGCAGTTTCGGGTCGACGATAATTGGTGAGCAGTTCTTC.

This chain connects TRBV11-3 to TRBJ2-2; no clear D. V was shortened by 1 base and J by 4 bases, with 4 bases between the two germline ends. The CDR3 totals 13 residues. Germline V gene sequence: CDR1 SGHNT, CDR2 YENEEA. The CDR3 here is CASSLASTGELFF. In nucleotides, the CDR3 is TGTGCCAGCAGCTTAGCCTCCACCGGGGAGCTGTTTTTT.

The chain carries TRBV10-2 and TRBJ2-3; D unclear. The CDR3 has 12 residues. Germline V gene lookup returns CDR1 WSHSY and CDR2 SAAADI. V lost 6 bases, J lost 0 bases, and 4 bases lay in between. DNA for the CDR3: TGCGCCAGCAGCCCTAGCACAGATACGCAGTATTTT. Its protein is CASSPSTDTQYF.

The chain combines TRBV12-3 or TRBV12-4 with TRBJ1-1, with TRBD1 identical over 9 bases. V was pared by 6 bases and J by 4 bases, with 3 bases of the junction left unmatched. The CDR3 length is 13 residues. This chain's CDR3 is CASSKGQGTEAFF. The CDR3 region has the DNA TGTGCCAGCAGCAAGGGACAGGGCACTGAAGCTTTCTTT.